These 6 T cell receptor beta chains were sequenced from one sample in a study of shared clonotypes between healthy human individuals. Libraries were prepared by immunoSEQ multiplex PCR; TCRdb keeps only in-frame clonotypes and omits some of them. The sample holds roughly 1 million clones, about 76% seen once. What was sequenced was memory CD4+ T cells sorted from blood. Sample subset: CD45RA-negative fraction. These receptors were collected from a man aged 18-30 years in good health.

The genes are TRBV5-1 and TRBJ1-2; 8 nucleotides align to TRBD1. The CDR3 is made up of 15 amino acids. V gave up 3 bases and J gave up 4 bases; unmatched junction bases: 8. The germline CDR1 and CDR2 sequences are SGHRS and YFSETQ. The DNA of the CDR3 is TGCGCCAGCAGCTCGGGACAGGTTAACGTCTATGGCTACACCTTC. This encodes CASSSGQVNVYGYTF.

This sequence joins TRBV2 and TRBJ1-1; a possible D gene is TRBD1 (6 bases). CDR1 and CDR2 (germline): SNHLY, FYNNEI. CDR3 length: 11 residues. V shed 7 bases and J shed 12 bases, with 15 bases lying between them. The chain's CDR3 is CASTEGGTPFF. The CDR3 nucleotides read TGTGCCAGCACCGAAGGGGGGACACCTTTCTTT.

CDR3 sequence (DNA): TGCAGTGCGGAACTGAACACTGAAGCTTTCTTT. Translation gives CSAELNTEAFF. The chain links TRBV20-1 to TRBJ1-1; D not resolved. Trimming stripped 6 bases from V and 0 bases from J, with 5 bases between. There are 11 residues in the CDR3. CDR1 and CDR2 from the germline V gene are DFQATT and SNEGSKA (reference sequence).

The gene calls are TRBV7-2 and TRBJ2-3; D gene unclear. Germline-derived CDR1 and CDR2 are SGHTA and FQGNSA. The CDR3 runs to 16 residues. The V end lost 3 bases, the J end lost 0 bases, and 13 bases lay between the germline ends. As DNA, the CDR3 is TGTGCCAGCAGCTTCAGGTGGCGGCCTAGCACAGATACGCAGTATTTT. Its translation: CASSFRWRPSTDTQYF.

The chain couples TRBV30 to TRBJ2-2; D may be TRBD2 (5 bases). This CDR3 has 18 residues. The germline CDR1 and CDR2 sequences are GTSNPN and SVGIG (reference sequence). Trimming cost V 2 bases and J 2 bases, with 21 bases left between them. The CDR3 DNA reads as TGTGCCTGGAGTCAAGCACGCGCTGTGCGACTAAACACCGGGGAGCTGTTTTTT. Encoded protein: CAWSQARAVRLNTGELFF.

This sequence joins TRBV15 and TRBJ2-5; TRBD1 is a possible D gene (6 bases). CDR1 and CDR2 from the germline V gene are LNHNV and YYDKDF (reference sequence). Trimming took 3 bases from V and 5 from J, leaving 16 bases between them. The CDR3 is 15 residues long. CDR3 sequence reads: CATSRDKQGPETQYF. CDR3 sequence (DNA): TGTGCCACCAGCAGGGACAAACAGGGTCCGGAGACCCAGTACTTC.